These T cell receptor beta chains were read from a single sample in a study of T cell responses to AZD1222 COVID-19 vaccine. The data were produced by immunoSEQ multiplex PCR, yet TCRdb's version contains in-frame clones alone and is incomplete. The sample gives about 42,000 clones, about 91% of which show up once; 20% to 30% is in the top ten. The sequences come from peripheral blood, collected 28 days after the second AZD1222 dose. These receptor sequences come from an adult who received the AZD1222 COVID-19 vaccine. Each CDR3 is given with its conserved first and last residue. D genes are given only for firm matches. Clone size is shown for a subset of rows, as once, few, many or a class of expanded clone.

v_gene: TRBV6-6; d_gene: -; abundance: once; j_gene: TRBJ1-5; CDR3aa: CASSGPISWPQHF; CDR3nt: TGTGCCAGCAGTGGGCCAATTTCGTGGCCCCAGCATTTT
v_gene: TRBV3-1/TRBV3-2; d_gene: TRBD2; abundance: -; j_gene: TRBJ2-1; CDR3aa: CASSAVGGSYNEQFF; CDR3nt: TGTGCCAGCAGCGCTGTTGGCGGGAGCTACAATGAGCAGTTCTTC
v_gene: TRBV5-1; d_gene: -; abundance: -; j_gene: TRBJ1-2; CDR3aa: CASSPSRGGYTF; CDR3nt: TGCGCCAGCAGCCCGTCCAGGGGAGGCTACACCTTC
v_gene: TRBV6-5; d_gene: -; abundance: -; j_gene: TRBJ1-3; CDR3aa: CASSYSPGNTIYF; CDR3nt: TGTGCCAGCAGTTATTCGCCCGGAAACACCATATATTTT
v_gene: TRBV3-1/TRBV3-2; d_gene: TRBD1; abundance: few; j_gene: TRBJ2-5; CDR3aa: CASSPQGAGSLAQYF; CDR3nt: TGTGCCAGCAGCCCCCAGGGGGCGGGGTCATTGGCCCAGTACTTC
v_gene: TRBV6-2/TRBV6-3; d_gene: TRBD2; abundance: -; j_gene: TRBJ2-7; CDR3aa: CASSYILAGEEYF; CDR3nt: TGTGCCAGCAGTTACATTCTAGCGGGAGAGGAATACTTC
v_gene: TRBV29-1; d_gene: -; abundance: -; j_gene: TRBJ1-3; CDR3aa: CSARSGNTIYF; CDR3nt: TGCAGCGCCCGGTCGGGAAACACCATATATTTT
v_gene: TRBV13; d_gene: -; abundance: -; j_gene: TRBJ2-1; CDR3aa: CASSTRLPYNEQFF; CDR3nt: TGTGCCAGCAGCACCCGGCTACCCTACAATGAGCAGTTCTTC
v_gene: TRBV25-1; d_gene: TRBD2; abundance: -; j_gene: TRBJ2-1; CDR3aa: CASSLAGTYNEQFF; CDR3nt: TGTGCCAGCAGTCTAGCGGGGACCTACAATGAGCAGTTCTTC
v_gene: TRBV5-5; d_gene: TRBD2; abundance: -; j_gene: TRBJ2-2; CDR3aa: CASSWTSGGHHTGELFF; CDR3nt: TGTGCCAGCAGCTGGACTAGCGGGGGGCACCACACCGGGGAGCTGTTTTTT
v_gene: TRBV7-2; d_gene: TRBD1; abundance: -; j_gene: TRBJ2-7; CDR3aa: CASSGGTGGIDEQYF; CDR3nt: TGTGCCAGCAGCGGGGGGACAGGGGGCATCGACGAGCAGTACTTC
v_gene: TRBV7-2; d_gene: -; abundance: -; j_gene: TRBJ2-3; CDR3aa: CASSLTGTRSTDTQYF; CDR3nt: TGTGCCAGCAGCTTAACCGGGACCCGTAGCACAGATACGCAGTATTTT
v_gene: TRBV6-5; d_gene: -; abundance: -; j_gene: TRBJ1-2; CDR3aa: CASSYSGRGPYGYTF; CDR3nt: TGTGCCAGCAGTTACTCGGGACGAGGGCCCTATGGCTACACCTTC